Listed below are T cell receptor beta chains from one sample, sequenced in a study of blood T cell repertoires in COVID-19. Profiling relied on immunoSEQ multiplex PCR, and the TCRdb table lists in-frame clones only, not all of them. The data hold about 15,000 clones, with approximately 82% observed a single time. Sequencing used peripheral blood. These receptors were collected from a woman aged 45-60 years with active or convalescent COVID-19. Each CDR3 is given with its conserved first and last residue. D genes are given only for firm matches. Size is stated for part of the rows, as once, few or many counts, or as a class when the clone is expanded.

TRBV5-6,TRBJ1-5,-,-,CASSLEANQPQHF
TRBV27,TRBJ2-7,-,-,CASSLAGYSYEQYF
TRBV6-5,TRBJ2-7,-,-,CASSYSASAYEQYF
TRBV12-3/TRBV12-4,TRBJ2-7,once,TRBD2,CASSHSGGAEQYF
TRBV29-1,TRBJ2-1,-,TRBD1,CSVEVLGQGFFRQFF
TRBV28,TRBJ2-1,once,-,CASSIPGKLQFF
TRBV18,TRBJ2-7,-,TRBD1,CASSLRDRGYEQYF
TRBV6-5,TRBJ1-3,-,-,CASSYSRAGRNTIYF
TRBV11-2,TRBJ1-3,once,-,CASSHAEGVGNTIYF
TRBV27,TRBJ2-5,-,TRBD2,CASSLSGGSQETQYF
TRBV9,TRBJ2-7,-,-,CASSERTGTNSYEQYF
TRBV28,TRBJ1-5,-,TRBD1,CASRTGTGHQPQHF
TRBV19,TRBJ1-5,-,TRBD1,CASSGQGVGNNQPQHF
TRBV6-5,TRBJ1-2,once,TRBD1,CASSKDRVRSGYTF
TRBV5-6,TRBJ1-2,-,-,CASSLASVTGRVGGYTF
TRBV19,TRBJ2-1,-,TRBD2,CASSLLAGNEQFF
TRBV5-1,TRBJ2-7,once,TRBD1,CASSEGQGGYEQYF
TRBV9,TRBJ1-1,-,-,CASSVRQANTEAFF
TRBV7-2,TRBJ2-7,once,-,CASSLLNPGGYEQYF
TRBV19,TRBJ1-5,-,-,CASRDSGNQPQHF
TRBV19,TRBJ1-2,-,-,CASSIPEYGYTF
TRBV10-3,TRBJ1-2,-,TRBD1,CAIENRGVSHGYTF
TRBV3-1/TRBV3-2,TRBJ2-7,-,-,CASSQLSGNYEQYF
TRBV2,TRBJ2-7,few,TRBD1,CASSELTGQGSYEQYF
TRBV7-6,TRBJ1-5,-,TRBD1,CASSRNRDRGLGNQPQHF
TRBV27,TRBJ1-4,-,TRBD1,CASSKQGATNEKLFF
TRBV5-1,TRBJ2-3,-,TRBD2,CASSPGTSGVSPGTQYF
TRBV9,TRBJ2-1,-,TRBD1,CASSVTGGSSYNEQFF
TRBV5-1,TRBJ1-4,-,-,CASSLSPGEEKLFF
TRBV5-4,TRBJ2-6,-,TRBD2,CASSREGSVLTF
TRBV3-1/TRBV3-2,TRBJ1-2,few,-,CASSHFGGLGYTF
TRBV6-5,TRBJ2-1,-,-,CASYSGTSLYNEQFF
TRBV19,TRBJ1-2,-,-,CASSPGGNYGYTF
TRBV24-1,TRBJ2-1,-,-,CATSDQQGLGYNEQFF
TRBV21-1,TRBJ2-5,-,-,CASSRTVQETQYF
TRBV29-1,TRBJ2-3,medium-sized,TRBD2,CSVVLLGGRKADTQYF
TRBV19,TRBJ1-2,-,-,CASSTPIEVGYTF
TRBV2,TRBJ2-2,-,TRBD1,CASSKDRGHVGELFF
TRBV11-2,TRBJ1-6,once,-,CASSLVRGRDSPLHF
TRBV5-1,TRBJ2-5,once,TRBD2,CASTASGVKETQYF
TRBV5-1,TRBJ2-1,once,TRBD1,CASSTGQPVNEQFF
TRBV27,TRBJ2-7,once,TRBD1,CASSLWTGGYYEQYF
TRBV5-1,TRBJ2-5,-,-,CASSPGTGYQETQYF
TRBV6-5,TRBJ1-1,-,TRBD1,CASSLDRDNGAFF
TRBV9,TRBJ2-1,once,TRBD2,CASSVGSGDSYNEQFF
TRBV12-5,TRBJ1-2,-,-,CASGFRGFDNRANYGYTF
TRBV5-4,TRBJ2-7,-,TRBD2,CASSPPGAGGLGYEQYF
TRBV18,TRBJ2-6,-,-,CASSPRLRGNDNVLTF
TRBV6-5,TRBJ2-1,-,TRBD1,CASLKGASTYNEQFF
TRBV5-4,TRBJ2-2,-,-,CASSSPLQGNTGELFF
TRBV5-1,TRBJ1-2,once,-,CASSLALSGYTF
TRBV12-5,TRBJ1-4,once,-,CASGLVGARSEKLFF
TRBV28,TRBJ1-2,-,TRBD1,CASSPRGQGWGGYTF
TRBV6-6,TRBJ2-2,few,-,CASSPRQGGANTGELFF
TRBV3-1/TRBV3-2,TRBJ1-5,once,-,CASSQRPGRFRNQPQHF